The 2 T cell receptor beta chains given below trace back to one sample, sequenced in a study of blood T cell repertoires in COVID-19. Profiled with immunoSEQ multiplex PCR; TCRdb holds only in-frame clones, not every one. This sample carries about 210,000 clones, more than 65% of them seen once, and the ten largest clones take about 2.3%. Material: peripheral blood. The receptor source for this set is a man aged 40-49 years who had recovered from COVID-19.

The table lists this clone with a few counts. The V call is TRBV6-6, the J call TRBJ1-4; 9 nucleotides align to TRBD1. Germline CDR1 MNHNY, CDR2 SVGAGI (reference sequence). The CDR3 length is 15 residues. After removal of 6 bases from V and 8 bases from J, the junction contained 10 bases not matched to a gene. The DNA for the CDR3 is TGTGCCAGCAGCCCCGTGACAGGGGGGAACGAAAAACTGTTTTTT. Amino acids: CASSPVTGGNEKLFF.

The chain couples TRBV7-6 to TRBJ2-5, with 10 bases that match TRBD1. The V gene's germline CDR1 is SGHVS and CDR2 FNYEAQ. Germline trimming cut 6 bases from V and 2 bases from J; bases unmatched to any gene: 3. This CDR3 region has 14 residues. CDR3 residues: CASRRGQGQETQYF. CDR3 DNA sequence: TGTGCCAGCAGGCGGGGACAGGGGCAAGAGACCCAGTACTTC.